This T cell receptor beta chain emerged from a study of cytomegalovirus exposure and HLA in healthy donors. For the study at large: An earlier analysis identified under 130 million unique TCR beta sequences in approximately 190 million T cells.

The PCR employed 60 Vbeta primers together with 13 Jbeta primers. Sequencing used immunoSEQ multiplex PCR; TCRdb keeps in-frame clones, though not all of them. The table shows over 75,000 clones, with around 64% occurring only once. As concerns this clone: The target antigen is unknown.

Overall study findings and caveats: The presence/absence work took it that sequencing depth was about the same across donors. A later analysis appeared to link common viral pathogens to several of the most significant clusters.

Nominally healthy donors were sampled, though unrecorded immune exposures were likely. CDR1 LGHNA and CDR2 YSLEER come from the germline V gene. The CDR3 length is 14 residues. Trimming stripped 6 bases from V and 1 base from J, with 11 bases between. Sequenced input: PBMCs. The rearrangement links TRBV4-3 to TRBJ2-3; no clear D. The TCR was taken from a human donor in good health. The CDR3 loop reads CASRGPAGTDTQYF. CDR3 bases: TGCGCCAGCAGGGGCCCCGCAGGCACAGATACGCAGTATTTT.